What follows are 10 T cell receptor beta chains derived from one specimen sequenced in a study of T-cell memory formation after mild COVID-19. TCRdb reanalysed the 5' RACE reads using MiXCR and keeps one entry per CDR3 protein. The sample records around 320,000 distinct CDR3 sequences, 25% to 30% being singletons. Material for sequencing was PBMCs or a T cell subset sorted from them (not recorded which). The receptors derive from an adult woman who had mild COVID-19 (a few samples of this study predate the infection). Cell type and time point are not known.

This clonotype came up a few times. V gene TRBV12-3 or TRBV12-4 combines with J gene TRBJ2-7; TRBD1 aligns across 8 bases. The length of the CDR3 is 14 residues. Trimming removed 6 bases from V and 3 bases from J; junction bases left unmatched: 7. The CDR3: CASRLAGGSYEQYF. The CDR3 DNA reads TGTGCCAGCAGACTTGCAGGGGGCAGCTACGAGCAGTACTTC.

This clonotype was picked up many times. This rearrangement joins TRBV12-3 or TRBV12-4 to TRBJ2-3; D is ambiguous. This CDR3 is built from 13 residues. Trimming took 4 bases from V and 2 from J, leaving 7 bases between them. CDR3 nucleotides: TGTGCCAGCAGTTCGAGATACACAGATACGCAGTATTTT. It yields the protein CASSSRYTDTQYF.

The chain links TRBV12-3 or TRBV12-4 to TRBJ2-1, with TRBD2 identical over 11 bases. V lost 5 bases to trimming and J lost 6 bases; unmatched junction nucleotides: 6. The CDR3 is 15 amino acids. CDR3 sequence reads: CASSATSGNSNEQFF. The DNA of the CDR3 is TGTGCCAGCAGTGCGACTAGCGGGAATAGCAATGAGCAGTTCTTC.

This chain links TRBV15 with TRBJ2-5; 9 positions match TRBD1. Per the germline V gene, CDR1 is LNHNV and CDR2 is YYDKDF (reference sequence). With V trimmed by 4 bases and J by 5 bases, 14 bases remained unmatched. The CDR3 extends over 17 amino acids. The CDR3 loop reads CATSTSGQGFRRETQYF. Written as DNA, the CDR3 is TGTGCCACCAGCACTTCGGGACAGGGTTTTAGGCGGGAGACCCAGTACTTC.

In its sample, this clonotype was seen a few times. The V call is TRBV5-1, the J call TRBJ2-4, with 8 bases aligning to TRBD1. The germline gives CDR1 SGHRS, CDR2 YFSETQ. J lost 3 bases, V lost 0 bases, and 2 bases had no gene match. This CDR3 region has 15 residues. The CDR3 sequence is CASSLGDRNKNIQYF. The CDR3 coding sequence is TGCGCCAGCAGCTTGGGGGACAGGAACAAAAACATTCAGTACTTC.

The CDR3 nucleotides read TGTGCCAGCAGCCACGGGGGGAGAAACTACGAGCAGTACTTC. This codes for CASSHGGRNYEQYF. The chain has TRBV3-1 and TRBJ2-7, with 7 bases identical to TRBD2. Trimming removed 3 bases from V and 3 bases from J; junction bases left unmatched: 5. The CDR3 is 14 residues long. CDR1 LGHDT and CDR2 YNNKEL come from the germline V gene (reference sequence).

This clonotype was counted between two and nine times. The chain's CDR3 is CASNPGQGIETQYF. DNA for the CDR3: TGCGCCAGCAACCCGGGACAGGGGATCGAGACCCAGTACTTC. The gene calls are TRBV5-1 and TRBJ2-5; the match to TRBD1 covers 10 bases. Germline CDR1 and CDR2: SGHRS and YFSETQ. Germline trimming cut 6 bases from V and 5 bases from J; bases unmatched to any gene: 7. The CDR3 length is 14 residues.

The chain has TRBV7-9 and TRBJ2-1; perhaps TRBD1 as D (5 bases). CDR1 SEHNR and CDR2 FQNEAQ come from the germline V gene (reference sequence). V was pared by 2 bases and J by 3 bases, with 11 bases between. The CDR3 covers 15 residues. CDR3 nucleotide sequence: TGTGCCAGCAGCTTAATTTTAGGGGACTACAATGAGCAGTTCTTC. This sequence encodes CASSLILGDYNEQFF. Full variable domain (rest looked up from reference TRBV7-9 and TRBJ2-1): DTGVSQNPRHKITKRGQNVTFRCDPISEHNRLYWYRQTLGQGPEFLTYFQNEAQLEKSRLLSDRFSAERPKGSFSTLEIQRTEQGDSAMYLCASSLILGDYNEQFFGPGTRLTVL.

Only a few counts were recorded for this clonotype. The chain recombines TRBV4-3 with TRBJ2-1, with 7 bases fitting TRBD2. The CDR3 totals 14 residues. Germline V lookup: CDR1 LGHNA, CDR2 YSLEER. V lost 4 bases to trimming and J lost 3 bases; unmatched junction nucleotides: 3. Written as DNA, the CDR3 is TGCGCCAGCAGCCCTAGCGGAAACTACAATGAGCAGTTCTTC. This codes for CASSPSGNYNEQFF.

The rearrangement uses TRBV12-3 or TRBV12-4 and TRBJ1-5, with D unresolved. CDR3 length: 14 residues. Trimming took 4 bases from V and 5 from J, leaving 12 bases between them. The CDR3 nucleotides read TGTGCCAGCAGTTCAAGGACGGAATATCAGCCCCAGCATTTT. It encodes CASSSRTEYQPQHF.